These T cell receptor beta chains were read from a single sample in a study of T cells in Graves' hyperthyroidism and ophthalmopathy. TCRdb redid the calling of the multiplex PCR reads with MiXCR, one entry per CDR3 protein. The sample contains about half a million distinct CDR3 sequences, just under 20% of which appear only once. The sequencing sample was made of blood. Receptors originate from a middle-aged man with Graves' ophthalmopathy. The CDR3 runs from the conserved cysteine through the conserved F or W. D genes are given only for firm matches. Not every row has a clone size; where given, it reads once, few, many or a size class.

d_gene: .; len: 12; j_gene: TRBJ2-1; abundance: .; v_gene: TRBV5-1; CDR3aa: CASSHSTYEQFF; CDR3nt: TGCGCCAGCAGCCACTCGACTTATGAGCAGTTCTTC
d_gene: TRBD2; len: 13; j_gene: TRBJ2-7; abundance: many; v_gene: TRBV30; CDR3aa: CAWSGGGGHEQYF; CDR3nt: TGTGCCTGGAGTGGGGGGGGTGGCCACGAGCAGTACTTC
d_gene: .; len: 12; j_gene: TRBJ1-1; abundance: few; v_gene: TRBV10-3; CDR3aa: CAISSGNTEAFF; CDR3nt: TGTGCCATCAGTTCGGGGAACACTGAAGCTTTCTTT
d_gene: TRBD1; len: 15; j_gene: TRBJ2-7; abundance: few; v_gene: TRBV2; CDR3aa: CAGTEWGQPPYEQYF; CDR3nt: TGTGCCGGGACAGAATGGGGACAGCCACCCTACGAGCAGTACTTC
d_gene: TRBD1; len: 12; j_gene: TRBJ2-1; abundance: .; v_gene: TRBV9; CDR3aa: CASSKGGQEQFF; CDR3nt: TGTGCCAGCAGCAAAGGGGGACAGGAGCAGTTCTTC
d_gene: .; len: 16; j_gene: TRBJ1-5; abundance: .; v_gene: TRBV20-1; CDR3aa: CSALLEGFGLDQPHHF; CDR3nt: TGCAGTGCTCTCTTGGAGGGGTTCGGGTTGGATCAGCCCCACCATTTT
d_gene: .; len: 15; j_gene: TRBJ1-2; abundance: many; v_gene: TRBV30; CDR3aa: CAWSNSGAPNYGYTF; CDR3nt: TGTGCCTGGAGCAACTCGGGCGCACCTAACTATGGCTACACCTTC
d_gene: .; len: 17; j_gene: TRBJ2-3; abundance: .; v_gene: TRBV4-1; CDR3aa: CASSQRLAVRSTDTQYF; CDR3nt: TGCGCCAGCAGCCAACGGCTCGCGGTAAGAAGCACAGATACGCAGTATTTT
d_gene: .; len: 14; j_gene: TRBJ2-3; abundance: few; v_gene: TRBV20-1; CDR3aa: CSGPLRPSTDTQYF; CDR3nt: TGCAGTGGTCCACTACGCCCTAGCACAGATACGCAGTATTTT
d_gene: .; len: 15; j_gene: TRBJ1-1; abundance: many; v_gene: TRBV7-9; CDR3aa: CASSLVSGPNTEAFF; CDR3nt: TGTGCCAGCAGCTTAGTCTCGGGACCGAACACTGAAGCTTTCTTT
d_gene: .; len: 15; j_gene: TRBJ2-5; abundance: many; v_gene: TRBV12-3/TRBV12-4; CDR3aa: CASSFSGRSQETQYF; CDR3nt: TGTGCCAGCAGTTTCAGCGGACGCTCCCAAGAGACCCAGTACTTC
d_gene: TRBD1; len: 13; j_gene: TRBJ1-2; abundance: few; v_gene: TRBV7-6; CDR3aa: CASSPTGSSGYTF; CDR3nt: TGTGCCAGCAGTCCGACAGGGTCGAGTGGCTACACCTTC
d_gene: TRBD2; len: 15; j_gene: TRBJ2-5; abundance: .; v_gene: TRBV20-1; CDR3aa: CSANFLSGRGETQYF; CDR3nt: TGCAGTGCCAATTTTCTTAGCGGGAGAGGGGAGACCCAGTACTTC
d_gene: TRBD1; len: 15; j_gene: TRBJ1-5; abundance: many; v_gene: TRBV5-1; CDR3aa: CASSQGAGGNQPQHF; CDR3nt: TGCGCCAGCAGCCAGGGGGCTGGGGGCAATCAGCCCCAGCATTTT
d_gene: TRBD2; len: 16; j_gene: TRBJ2-5; abundance: few; v_gene: TRBV12-3/TRBV12-4; CDR3aa: CASSYRRGEVGGVQYF; CDR3nt: TGTGCCAGCAGTTACCGGCGGGGGGAAGTCGGGGGAGTCCAGTACTTC
d_gene: .; len: 11; j_gene: TRBJ1-6; abundance: many; v_gene: TRBV6-1; CDR3aa: CASGFNSPLHF; CDR3nt: TGTGCCAGCGGATTTAATTCACCCCTCCACTTT
d_gene: .; len: 15; j_gene: TRBJ2-3; abundance: few; v_gene: TRBV3-1; CDR3aa: CASSGDPSGTDTQYF; CDR3nt: TGTGCCAGCAGCGGGGACCCTTCTGGCACAGATACGCAGTATTTT
d_gene: .; len: 13; j_gene: TRBJ2-1; abundance: many; v_gene: TRBV3-1; CDR3aa: CASSHVGENEQFF; CDR3nt: TGTGCCAGCAGCCACGTGGGGGAGAATGAGCAGTTCTTC
d_gene: TRBD1; len: 13; j_gene: TRBJ2-7; abundance: .; v_gene: TRBV18; CDR3aa: CASSFGQGDEQYF; CDR3nt: TGTGCCAGCTCATTCGGACAGGGCGACGAGCAGTACTTC
d_gene: .; len: 12; j_gene: TRBJ2-5; abundance: few; v_gene: TRBV2; CDR3aa: CASAPYQETQYF; CDR3nt: TGTGCCAGCGCGCCCTATCAAGAGACCCAGTACTTC
d_gene: TRBD2; len: 15; j_gene: TRBJ2-1; abundance: .; v_gene: TRBV4-2; CDR3aa: CASSQETGGVNEQFF; CDR3nt: TGTGCCAGCAGCCAAGAGACGGGGGGGGTTAATGAGCAGTTCTTC
d_gene: TRBD2; len: 15; j_gene: TRBJ2-1; abundance: .; v_gene: TRBV7-2; CDR3aa: CASSFDSGSYNEQFF; CDR3nt: TGTGCCAGCAGCTTTGATAGCGGGAGCTACAATGAGCAGTTCTTC
d_gene: .; len: 15; j_gene: TRBJ1-6; abundance: .; v_gene: TRBV6-1; CDR3aa: CASRGRRLNNSPLHF; CDR3nt: TGTGCCAGCAGAGGACGGCGACTCAATAATTCACCCCTCCACTTT
d_gene: .; len: 12; j_gene: TRBJ2-5; abundance: many; v_gene: TRBV11-2; CDR3aa: CAIGGAAETQYF; CDR3nt: TGTGCGATTGGGGGGGCCGCTGAGACCCAGTACTTC
d_gene: .; len: 13; j_gene: TRBJ1-2; abundance: .; v_gene: TRBV15; CDR3aa: CATSKDSFYGYTF; CDR3nt: TGTGCCACCAGCAAGGACAGTTTCTATGGCTACACCTTC
d_gene: .; len: 18; j_gene: TRBJ2-6; abundance: few; v_gene: TRBV7-3; CDR3aa: CASSLTPGQGSGANVLTF; CDR3nt: TGTGCCAGCAGCTTAACGCCGGGCCAAGGCTCTGGGGCCAACGTCCTGACTTTC
d_gene: .; len: 14; j_gene: TRBJ1-5; abundance: few; v_gene: TRBV6-1; CDR3aa: CASITAPTRQPQHF; CDR3nt: TGTGCCAGCATCACTGCCCCGACCAGACAGCCCCAGCATTTT
d_gene: TRBD1; len: 15; j_gene: TRBJ1-2; abundance: .; v_gene: TRBV2; CDR3aa: CASRIPGQGLGGYTF; CDR3nt: TGTGCCAGCAGAATTCCGGGACAGGGTTTGGGGGGCTACACCTTC
d_gene: .; len: 12; j_gene: TRBJ2-7; abundance: few; v_gene: TRBV6-2/TRBV6-3; CDR3aa: CASSDPPYEQYF; CDR3nt: TGTGCCAGCAGCGACCCCCCCTACGAGCAGTACTTC
d_gene: .; len: 16; j_gene: TRBJ1-1; abundance: .; v_gene: TRBV6-5; CDR3aa: CASSYRHFSRNTEAFF; CDR3nt: TGTGCCAGCAGTTACCGACACTTCTCTCGGAACACTGAAGCTTTCTTT
d_gene: .; len: 13; j_gene: TRBJ2-1; abundance: many; v_gene: TRBV28; CDR3aa: CASSLTVSNEQFF; CDR3nt: TGTGCCAGCAGTTTGACAGTGAGCAATGAGCAGTTCTTC
d_gene: TRBD2; len: 17; j_gene: TRBJ2-3; abundance: .; v_gene: TRBV11-2; CDR3aa: CARQGLALSRSTDTQYF; CDR3nt: TGTGCCAGACAAGGACTAGCCCTCTCGAGAAGCACAGATACGCAGTATTTT
d_gene: .; len: 13; j_gene: TRBJ1-1; abundance: many; v_gene: TRBV3-1; CDR3aa: CASSLAGSTEAFF; CDR3nt: TGTGCCAGCAGCCTGGCGGGGAGCACTGAAGCTTTCTTT
d_gene: .; len: 17; j_gene: TRBJ1-1; abundance: many; v_gene: TRBV13; CDR3aa: CASSLGRGAGRNTEAFF; CDR3nt: TGTGCCAGCAGCTTAGGGCGCGGGGCTGGAAGGAACACTGAAGCTTTCTTT
d_gene: TRBD1; len: 18; j_gene: TRBJ2-3; abundance: few; v_gene: TRBV20-1; CDR3aa: CSARGPGTGMRGTDTQYF; CDR3nt: TGCAGTGCTAGAGGTCCCGGGACAGGGATGAGGGGCACAGATACGCAGTATTTT
d_gene: TRBD1; len: 15; j_gene: TRBJ2-7; abundance: many; v_gene: TRBV18; CDR3aa: CASSPSGTATYEQYF; CDR3nt: TGTGCCAGCTCACCATCCGGGACAGCTACCTACGAGCAGTACTTC